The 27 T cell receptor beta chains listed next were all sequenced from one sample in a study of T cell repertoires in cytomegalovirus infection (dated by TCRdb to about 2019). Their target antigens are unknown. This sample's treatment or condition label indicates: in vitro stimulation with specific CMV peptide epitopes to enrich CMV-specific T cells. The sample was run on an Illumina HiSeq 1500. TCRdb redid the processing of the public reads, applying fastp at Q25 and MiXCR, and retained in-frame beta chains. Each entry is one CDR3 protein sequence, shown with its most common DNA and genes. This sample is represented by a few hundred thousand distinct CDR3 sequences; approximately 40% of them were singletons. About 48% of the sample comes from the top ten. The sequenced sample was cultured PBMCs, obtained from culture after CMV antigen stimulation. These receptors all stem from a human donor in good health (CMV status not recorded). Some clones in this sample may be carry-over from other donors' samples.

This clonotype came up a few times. The CDR3 loop reads CASSSVDVLTF. Written as DNA, the CDR3 is TGTGCCAGCAGCTCCGTGGACGTCCTGACTTTC. The chain combines TRBV11-2 with TRBJ2-6; D not certain. The germline gives CDR1 SGHAT, CDR2 FQNNGV. This CDR3 contains 11 residues. Trimming removed 4 bases from V and 11 bases from J, with 6 bases in between.

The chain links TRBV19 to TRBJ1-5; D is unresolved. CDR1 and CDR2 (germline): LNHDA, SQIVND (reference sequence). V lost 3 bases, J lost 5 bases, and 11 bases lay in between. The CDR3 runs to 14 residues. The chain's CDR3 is CASSMSWSDQPQHF. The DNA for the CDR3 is TGTGCCAGTAGTATGTCCTGGTCGGATCAGCCCCAGCATTTT.

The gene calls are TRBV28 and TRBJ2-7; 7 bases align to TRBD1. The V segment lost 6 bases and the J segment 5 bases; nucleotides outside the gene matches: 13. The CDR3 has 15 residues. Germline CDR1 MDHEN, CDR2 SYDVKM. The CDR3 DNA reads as TGTGCCAGCAGCACCGACAGGGCCCCTCGGGACGAGCAGTACTTC. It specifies CASSTDRAPRDEQYF. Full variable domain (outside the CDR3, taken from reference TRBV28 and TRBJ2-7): DVKVTQSSRYLVKRTGEKVFLECVQDMDHENMFWYRQDPGLGLRLIYFSYDVKMKEKGDIPEGYSVSREKKERFSLILESASTNQTSMYLCASSTDRAPRDEQYFGPGTRLTVT.

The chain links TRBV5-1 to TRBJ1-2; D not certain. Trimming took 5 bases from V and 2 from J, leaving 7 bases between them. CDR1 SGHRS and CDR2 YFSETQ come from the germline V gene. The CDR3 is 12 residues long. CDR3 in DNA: TGCGCCAGCAGTGGGAAGAACTATGGCTACACCTTC. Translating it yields CASSGKNYGYTF.

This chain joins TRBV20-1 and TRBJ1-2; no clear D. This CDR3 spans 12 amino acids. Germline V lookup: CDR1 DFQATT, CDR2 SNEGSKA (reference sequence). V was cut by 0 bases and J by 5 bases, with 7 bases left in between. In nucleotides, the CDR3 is TGCAGTGCTAGAGAATTAAAATATGGCTACACCTTC. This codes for CSARELKYGYTF.

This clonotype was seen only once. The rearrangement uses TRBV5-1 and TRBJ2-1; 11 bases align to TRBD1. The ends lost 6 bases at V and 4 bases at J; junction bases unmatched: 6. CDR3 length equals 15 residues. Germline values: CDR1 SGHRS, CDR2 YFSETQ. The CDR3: CASNRGQGDYNEQFF. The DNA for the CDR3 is TGCGCCAGCAACAGGGGACAGGGGGATTACAATGAGCAGTTCTTC. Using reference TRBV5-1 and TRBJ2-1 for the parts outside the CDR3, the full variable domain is KAGVTQTPRYLIKTRGQQVTLSCSPISGHRSVSWYQQTPGQGLQFLFEYFSETQRNKGNFPGRFSGRQFSNSRSEMNVSTLELGDSALYLCASNRGQGDYNEQFFGPGTRLTVL.

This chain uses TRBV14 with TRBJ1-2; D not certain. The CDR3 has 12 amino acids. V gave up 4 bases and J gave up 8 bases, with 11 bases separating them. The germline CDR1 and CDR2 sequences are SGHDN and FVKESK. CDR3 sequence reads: CASSRDKDGYTF. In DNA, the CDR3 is TGTGCCAGCAGCCGGGATAAGGACGGCTACACCTTC.

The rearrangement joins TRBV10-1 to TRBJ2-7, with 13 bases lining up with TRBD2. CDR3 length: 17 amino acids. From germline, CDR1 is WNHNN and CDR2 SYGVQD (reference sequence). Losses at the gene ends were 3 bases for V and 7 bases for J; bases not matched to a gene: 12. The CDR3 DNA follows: TGCGCCAGCAGTGATGAGGGACTAGCGGGGATGGGGTCGGAGCAGTACTTC. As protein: CASSDEGLAGMGSEQYF.

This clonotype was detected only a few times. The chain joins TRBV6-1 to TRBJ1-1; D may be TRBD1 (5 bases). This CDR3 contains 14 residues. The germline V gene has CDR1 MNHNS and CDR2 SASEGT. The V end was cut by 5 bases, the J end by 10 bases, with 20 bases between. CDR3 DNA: TGTGCCAGCAGTTCACCGCCCAGGGCAGGGCGAGCTTTCTTT. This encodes CASSSPPRAGRAFF.

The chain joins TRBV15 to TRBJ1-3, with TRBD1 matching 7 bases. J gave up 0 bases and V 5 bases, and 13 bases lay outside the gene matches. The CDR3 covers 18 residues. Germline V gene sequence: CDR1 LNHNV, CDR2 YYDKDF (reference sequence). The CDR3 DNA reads TGTGCCACCAGCTCCGGCCCCCGACAGGGTTTCTCTGGAAACACCATATATTTT. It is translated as CATSSGPRQGFSGNTIYF.

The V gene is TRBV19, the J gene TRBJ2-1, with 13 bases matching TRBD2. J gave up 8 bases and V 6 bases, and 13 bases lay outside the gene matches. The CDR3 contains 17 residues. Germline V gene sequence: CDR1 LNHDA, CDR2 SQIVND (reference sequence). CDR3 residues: CASSDSGGLAGFHEQFF. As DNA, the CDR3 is TGTGCCAGTAGCGATAGCGGGGGACTAGCGGGATTTCATGAGCAGTTCTTC.

In DNA form, the CDR3 reads TGTGCCAGCAGCCAAGATACGGTAGGCGGCAATCAGCCCCAGCATTTT. Translated: CASSQDTVGGNQPQHF. This rearrangement joins TRBV3-1 to TRBJ1-5; D call uncertain. Germline V gene data show CDR1 as LGHDT and CDR2 as YNNKEL (reference sequence). Trimming shortened V by 0 bases and J by 2 bases, and 11 bases separated the two germline ends. The CDR3 contains 16 residues.

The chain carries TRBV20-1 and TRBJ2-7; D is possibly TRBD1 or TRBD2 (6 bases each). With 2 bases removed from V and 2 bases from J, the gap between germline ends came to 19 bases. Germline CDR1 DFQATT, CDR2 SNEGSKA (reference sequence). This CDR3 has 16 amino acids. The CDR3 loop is CSARSLGGILAYEQYF. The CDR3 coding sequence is TGCAGTGCTAGATCCCTCGGGGGCATACTGGCCTACGAGCAGTACTTC.

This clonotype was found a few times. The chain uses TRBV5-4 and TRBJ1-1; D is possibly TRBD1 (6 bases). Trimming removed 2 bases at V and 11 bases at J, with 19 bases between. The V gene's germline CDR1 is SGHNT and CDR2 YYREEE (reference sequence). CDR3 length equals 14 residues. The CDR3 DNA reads TGTGCCAGCAGCTTAGACAGGCTCGGACGAAAGGCTTTCTTT. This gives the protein CASSLDRLGRKAFF.

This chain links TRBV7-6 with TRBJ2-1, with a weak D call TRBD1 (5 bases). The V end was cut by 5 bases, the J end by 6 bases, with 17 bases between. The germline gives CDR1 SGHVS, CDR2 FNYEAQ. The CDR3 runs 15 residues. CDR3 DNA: TGTGCCAGCAGCCTCACAGGTATAGCCGGCAATGAGCAGTTCTTC. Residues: CASSLTGIAGNEQFF.

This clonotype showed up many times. The CDR3, as DNA: TGTGCCAGCAGCTTGGATCCTGGGGAGCTGTTTTTT. This sequence encodes CASSLDPGELFF. This chain connects TRBV7-2 to TRBJ2-2; D gene ambiguous. Per the germline V gene, CDR1 is SGHTA and CDR2 is FQGNSA. The CDR3 runs to 12 residues. V was trimmed by 3 bases and J by 8 bases, leaving 7 bases between them.

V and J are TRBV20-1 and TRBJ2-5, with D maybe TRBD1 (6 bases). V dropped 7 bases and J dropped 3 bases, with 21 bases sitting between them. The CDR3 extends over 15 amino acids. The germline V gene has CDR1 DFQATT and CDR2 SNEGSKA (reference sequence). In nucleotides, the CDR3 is TGCAGTGTTCAGCCCCGGACAGCACTGAAAGAGACCCAGTACTTC. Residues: CSVQPRTALKETQYF.

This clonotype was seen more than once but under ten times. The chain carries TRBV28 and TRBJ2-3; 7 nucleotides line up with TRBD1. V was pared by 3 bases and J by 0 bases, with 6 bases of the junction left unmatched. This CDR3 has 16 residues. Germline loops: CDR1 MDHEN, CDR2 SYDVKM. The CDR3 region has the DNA TGTGCCAGCAGTTTCGGACAGGCCTCGAGCACAGATACGCAGTATTTT. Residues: CASSFGQASSTDTQYF.

CDR3 nucleotides: TGTGCCAGTATGAGAAACCCGAACACTGAAGCTTTCTTT. It yields the protein CASMRNPNTEAFF. The chain couples TRBV19 to TRBJ1-1; no definite D call. The V and J ends lost 7 bases and 1 base respectively, with 10 bases between them. In germline, CDR1 is LNHDA, CDR2 SQIVND (reference sequence). This CDR3 is built from 13 residues.

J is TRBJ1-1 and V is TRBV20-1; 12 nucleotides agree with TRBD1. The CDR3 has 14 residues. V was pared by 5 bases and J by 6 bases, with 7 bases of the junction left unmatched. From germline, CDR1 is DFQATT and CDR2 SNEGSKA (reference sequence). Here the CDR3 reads CSALEGTGGSEAFF. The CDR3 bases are TGCAGTGCTTTAGAGGGGACAGGGGGCTCTGAAGCTTTCTTT.

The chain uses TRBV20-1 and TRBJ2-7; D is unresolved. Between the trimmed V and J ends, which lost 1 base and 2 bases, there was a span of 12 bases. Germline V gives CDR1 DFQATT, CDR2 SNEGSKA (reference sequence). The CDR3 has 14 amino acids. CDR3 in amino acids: CSARGSLAPYEQYF. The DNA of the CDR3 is TGCAGTGCTAGAGGTTCTCTTGCCCCCTACGAGCAGTACTTC.

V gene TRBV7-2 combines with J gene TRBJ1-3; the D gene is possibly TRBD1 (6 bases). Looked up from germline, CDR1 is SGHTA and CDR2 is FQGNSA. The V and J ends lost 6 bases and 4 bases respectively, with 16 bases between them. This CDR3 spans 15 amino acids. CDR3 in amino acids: CASRRWKTGGNTIYF. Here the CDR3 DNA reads TGTGCCAGCAGACGCTGGAAGACAGGAGGAAACACCATATATTTT.

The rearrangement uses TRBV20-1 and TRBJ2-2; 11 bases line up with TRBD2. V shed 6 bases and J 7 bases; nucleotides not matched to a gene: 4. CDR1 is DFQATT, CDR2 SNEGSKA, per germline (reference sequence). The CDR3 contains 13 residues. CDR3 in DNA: TGCAGTGCCCCGACTAGCGGGGTCGGGGAGCTGTTTTTT. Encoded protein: CSAPTSGVGELFF.

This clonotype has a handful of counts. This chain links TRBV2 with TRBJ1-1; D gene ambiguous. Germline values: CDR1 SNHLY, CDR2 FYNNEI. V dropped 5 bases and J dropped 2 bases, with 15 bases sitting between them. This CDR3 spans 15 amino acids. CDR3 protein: CASSPYGRINTEAFF. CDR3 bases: TGTGCCAGCAGTCCCTACGGACGGATAAACACTGAAGCTTTCTTT.

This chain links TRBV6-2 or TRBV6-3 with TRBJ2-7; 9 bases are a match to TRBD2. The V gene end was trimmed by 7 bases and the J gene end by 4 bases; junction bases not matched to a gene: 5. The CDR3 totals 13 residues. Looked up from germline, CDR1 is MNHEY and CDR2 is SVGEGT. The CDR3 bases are TGTGCCAGCACCGAAGCGGGAGGTTACGAGCAGTACTTC. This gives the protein CASTEAGGYEQYF.

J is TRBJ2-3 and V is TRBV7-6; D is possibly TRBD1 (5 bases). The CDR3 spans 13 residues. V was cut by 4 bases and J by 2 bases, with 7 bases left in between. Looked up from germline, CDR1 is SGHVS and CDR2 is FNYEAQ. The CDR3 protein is CASSWGFTDTQYF. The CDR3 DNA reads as TGTGCCAGCAGCTGGGGCTTCACAGATACGCAGTATTTT.

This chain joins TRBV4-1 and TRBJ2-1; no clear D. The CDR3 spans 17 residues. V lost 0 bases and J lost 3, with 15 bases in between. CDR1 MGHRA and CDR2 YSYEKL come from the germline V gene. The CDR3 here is CASSQDWTTSGYNEQFF. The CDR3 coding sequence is TGCGCCAGCAGCCAAGATTGGACCACGTCTGGCTACAATGAGCAGTTCTTC.